Listed below are T cell receptor beta chains from one sample, sequenced in a study of shared clonotypes between healthy human individuals. The assay was immunoSEQ multiplex PCR, and TCRdb's table has in-frame clones only and misses some. The data hold 2 million to 3 million clones, with under 95% observed a single time. Sequenced sample: naive CD4+ T cells from PBMCs. The receptors stem from a man between 18 and 29 years old in good health. Some clones in this sample may be carry-over from other donors' samples. CDR3s include the opening cysteine and the closing phenylalanine or tryptophan. A D gene is named only where the DNA matches it firmly. Clone size is shown for a subset of rows, as once, few, many or a class of expanded clone.

J gene: TRBJ2-7
clone size: .
V gene: TRBV10-1
D gene: TRBD2
CDR3 length: 20
CDR3 protein: CASSRVLHPPSGRAKNEQYF
CDR3 DNA: TGCGCCAGCAGTAGGGTGCTCCACCCTCCTAGCGGGAGGGCCAAAAACGAGCAGTACTTC

J gene: TRBJ2-1
clone size: .
V gene: TRBV7-6
D gene: .
CDR3 length: 13
CDR3 protein: CASSLGERPQQFF
CDR3 DNA: TGTGCCAGCAGCTTGGGGGAGCGGCCCCAGCAGTTCTTC

J gene: TRBJ2-7
clone size: .
V gene: TRBV19
D gene: .
CDR3 length: 14
CDR3 protein: CASSIDLGDYEQYF
CDR3 DNA: TGTGCCAGTAGTATAGATCTGGGGGACTACGAGCAGTACTTC

J gene: TRBJ2-2
clone size: .
V gene: TRBV5-1
D gene: .
CDR3 length: 15
CDR3 protein: CASSFSGPNTGELFF
CDR3 DNA: TGCGCCAGCAGCTTTAGCGGACCGAACACCGGGGAGCTGTTTTTT

J gene: TRBJ2-5
clone size: .
V gene: TRBV6-5
D gene: .
CDR3 length: 14
CDR3 protein: CASSDKGQGETQYF
CDR3 DNA: TGTGCCAGCAGTGACAAGGGGCAAGGAGAGACCCAGTACTTC

J gene: TRBJ2-1
clone size: .
V gene: TRBV29-1
D gene: .
CDR3 length: 16
CDR3 protein: CSVEPADAFSYNEQFF
CDR3 DNA: TGCAGCGTTGAACCAGCGGACGCTTTCTCCTACAATGAGCAGTTCTTC

J gene: TRBJ1-1
clone size: few
V gene: TRBV5-1
D gene: .
CDR3 length: 13
CDR3 protein: CASSLGGANEAFF
CDR3 DNA: TGCGCCAGCAGCTTGGGGGGAGCAAATGAAGCTTTCTTT

J gene: TRBJ1-4
clone size: .
V gene: TRBV19
D gene: .
CDR3 length: 14
CDR3 protein: CASSMVSANEKLFF
CDR3 DNA: TGTGCCAGTAGTATGGTGTCAGCGAATGAAAAACTGTTTTTT

J gene: TRBJ2-7
clone size: .
V gene: TRBV7-2
D gene: TRBD2
CDR3 length: 16
CDR3 protein: CASSARGAGGSYEQYF
CDR3 DNA: TGTGCCAGCAGCGCCCGAGGGGCGGGAGGGTCCTACGAGCAGTACTTC

J gene: TRBJ1-5
clone size: .
V gene: TRBV19
D gene: TRBD1
CDR3 length: 17
CDR3 protein: CASTKGKQGPNHQPQHF
CDR3 DNA: TGTGCCAGTACCAAGGGCAAACAGGGGCCAAACCATCAGCCCCAGCATTTT

J gene: TRBJ2-2
clone size: .
V gene: TRBV7-2
D gene: .
CDR3 length: 17
CDR3 protein: CASSSQGGGRGSGELFF
CDR3 DNA: TGTGCCAGCAGCTCTCAAGGGGGCGGGAGAGGTTCCGGGGAGCTGTTTTTT

J gene: TRBJ1-4
clone size: once
V gene: TRBV28
D gene: .
CDR3 length: 18
CDR3 protein: CASSFSRFAAPTNEKLFF
CDR3 DNA: TGTGCCAGCAGTTTCTCTCGGTTCGCCGCCCCAACTAATGAAAAACTGTTTTTT

J gene: TRBJ1-1
clone size: .
V gene: TRBV30
D gene: .
CDR3 length: 14
CDR3 protein: CAWRKEREVAEAFF
CDR3 DNA: TGTGCCTGGAGAAAGGAGAGGGAGGTCGCTGAAGCTTTCTTT

J gene: TRBJ1-5
clone size: .
V gene: TRBV28
D gene: TRBD1
CDR3 length: 15
CDR3 protein: CASSLWGQGNQPQHF
CDR3 DNA: TGTGCCAGCAGTTTATGGGGACAGGGTAATCAGCCCCAGCATTTT

J gene: TRBJ1-1
clone size: .
V gene: TRBV14
D gene: .
CDR3 length: 19
CDR3 protein: CASSQSRTALGSGDTEAFF
CDR3 DNA: TGTGCCAGCAGCCAAAGCCGGACGGCTCTTGGTAGCGGGGACACTGAAGCTTTCTTT

J gene: TRBJ2-2
clone size: .
V gene: TRBV5-4
D gene: TRBD2
CDR3 length: 16
CDR3 protein: CASSLIAGGVTGELFF
CDR3 DNA: TGTGCCAGCAGCTTGATAGCGGGAGGGGTCACCGGGGAGCTGTTTTTT

J gene: TRBJ1-1
clone size: .
V gene: TRBV5-1
D gene: TRBD1
CDR3 length: 16
CDR3 protein: CASSLLTGGMDTEAFF
CDR3 DNA: TGCGCCAGCAGCTTACTTACAGGGGGCATGGACACTGAAGCTTTCTTT

J gene: TRBJ2-1
clone size: once
V gene: TRBV18
D gene: TRBD2
CDR3 length: 14
CDR3 protein: CASSGLAAEGEQFF
CDR3 DNA: TGTGCCAGCTCAGGACTAGCGGCAGAAGGGGAGCAGTTCTTC

J gene: TRBJ2-7
clone size: .
V gene: TRBV7-8
D gene: .
CDR3 length: 14
CDR3 protein: CASSLATRGERQYF
CDR3 DNA: TGTGCCAGCAGCTTAGCAACCCGGGGAGAGAGGCAGTACTTC

J gene: TRBJ2-7
clone size: once
V gene: TRBV28
D gene: TRBD1
CDR3 length: 12
CDR3 protein: CASMDRGGEQYF
CDR3 DNA: TGTGCCAGCATGGACAGGGGAGGGGAGCAGTACTTC

J gene: TRBJ1-5
clone size: .
V gene: TRBV28
D gene: .
CDR3 length: 14
CDR3 protein: CASSFGGANQPQHF
CDR3 DNA: TGTGCCAGCAGTTTTGGGGGGGCGAATCAGCCCCAGCATTTT

J gene: TRBJ2-1
clone size: .
V gene: TRBV11-2
D gene: .
CDR3 length: 14
CDR3 protein: CASSFGSSYNEQFF
CDR3 DNA: TGTGCCAGCAGCTTTGGTAGCTCCTACAATGAGCAGTTCTTC

J gene: TRBJ1-2
clone size: .
V gene: TRBV7-2
D gene: .
CDR3 length: 15
CDR3 protein: CASSPRGPSNYGYTF
CDR3 DNA: TGTGCCAGCAGCCCACGTGGGCCTTCTAACTATGGCTACACCTTC

J gene: TRBJ2-7
clone size: .
V gene: TRBV7-3
D gene: .
CDR3 length: 14
CDR3 protein: CASSQGGGPDEQYF
CDR3 DNA: TGTGCCAGCAGCCAGGGGGGAGGGCCGGACGAGCAGTACTTC

J gene: TRBJ1-2
clone size: .
V gene: TRBV2
D gene: TRBD1
CDR3 length: 13
CDR3 protein: CASSLRQGLGYTF
CDR3 DNA: TGTGCCAGCAGTCTTAGACAGGGGCTCGGCTACACCTTC

J gene: TRBJ2-7
clone size: .
V gene: TRBV6-1
D gene: TRBD2
CDR3 length: 15
CDR3 protein: CASILGLAEDYEQYF
CDR3 DNA: TGTGCCAGCATCCTAGGACTAGCGGAGGACTACGAGCAGTACTTC

J gene: TRBJ2-7
clone size: once
V gene: TRBV18
D gene: .
CDR3 length: 23
CDR3 protein: CASSPSVGTGQGKAGGPAYEQYF
CDR3 DNA: TGTGCCAGCTCACCGTCCGTCGGGACAGGGCAGGGAAAAGCGGGAGGGCCCGCCTACGAGCAGTACTTC

J gene: TRBJ2-7
clone size: .
V gene: TRBV2
D gene: TRBD2
CDR3 length: 16
CDR3 protein: CASNLGLAGGRDEQYF
CDR3 DNA: TGTGCCAGCAACCTGGGACTAGCGGGAGGGAGGGACGAGCAGTACTTC

J gene: TRBJ1-2
clone size: .
V gene: TRBV28
D gene: TRBD1
CDR3 length: 16
CDR3 protein: CASSLRAGGDSSGYTF
CDR3 DNA: TGTGCCAGCAGTCTACGGGCAGGGGGTGACTCAAGTGGCTACACCTTC

J gene: TRBJ2-5
clone size: .
V gene: TRBV6-5
D gene: .
CDR3 length: 15
CDR3 protein: CASTNRGSRGETQYF
CDR3 DNA: TGTGCCAGCACCAACCGGGGCTCGAGGGGAGAGACCCAGTACTTC

J gene: TRBJ2-7
clone size: .
V gene: TRBV14
D gene: .
CDR3 length: 11
CDR3 protein: CASSQEAGQYF
CDR3 DNA: TGTGCCAGCAGCCAAGAGGCCGGGCAGTACTTC

J gene: TRBJ1-5
clone size: .
V gene: TRBV2
D gene: .
CDR3 length: 15
CDR3 protein: CASSEALSGDQPQHF
CDR3 DNA: TGTGCCAGCAGTGAAGCGCTTTCGGGGGATCAGCCCCAGCATTTT

J gene: TRBJ1-1
clone size: .
V gene: TRBV28
D gene: .
CDR3 length: 13
CDR3 protein: CASTYLGSGRAFF
CDR3 DNA: TGTGCCAGCACCTATCTGGGGTCAGGAAGGGCTTTCTTT

J gene: TRBJ1-1
clone size: .
V gene: TRBV6-5
D gene: .
CDR3 length: 13
CDR3 protein: CASSPTSPPEAFF
CDR3 DNA: TGTGCCAGCAGTCCTACGTCTCCTCCAGAAGCTTTCTTT

J gene: TRBJ2-1
clone size: .
V gene: TRBV7-9
D gene: .
CDR3 length: 14
CDR3 protein: CASSPLARGYEQFF
CDR3 DNA: TGTGCCAGCAGCCCCTTGGCCCGGGGGTATGAGCAGTTCTTC

J gene: TRBJ1-6
clone size: .
V gene: TRBV25-1
D gene: .
CDR3 length: 13
CDR3 protein: CASSGPGNSPLHF
CDR3 DNA: TGTGCCAGCAGTGGGCCCGGTAATTCACCCCTCCACTTT

J gene: TRBJ1-1
clone size: .
V gene: TRBV13
D gene: .
CDR3 length: 14
CDR3 protein: CASSLEAENTEAFF
CDR3 DNA: TGTGCCAGCAGCTTAGAGGCAGAGAACACTGAAGCTTTCTTT

J gene: TRBJ2-4
clone size: .
V gene: TRBV7-9
D gene: .
CDR3 length: 16
CDR3 protein: CASSSPPGVDKNIQYF
CDR3 DNA: TGTGCCAGCAGCTCCCCCCCAGGGGTGGACAAAAACATTCAGTACTTC